The 4 T cell receptor beta chains below were found in one sample sequenced in a study of sequential checkpoint blockade in melanoma. Treatment noted: randomized to nivolumab then ipilimumab (arm A) or the reverse (arm B). This table comes from immunoSEQ multiplex PCR, and its TCRdb copy is limited to in-frame clones, with some not included. The repertoire holds over 15,000 clones, with 80% to 90% as singletons. Sample: CD8+ T cells sorted from blood (inferred from file names), taken from a patient given nivolumab and ipilimumab in sequence. The source is a human donor with melanoma.

The chain uses TRBV2 and TRBJ1-3, with TRBD1 matching 10 bases. V lost 6 bases to trimming and J lost 8 bases; unmatched junction nucleotides: 7. The CDR3 is 14 amino acids. Germline V lookup: CDR1 SNHLY, CDR2 FYNNEI. CDR3 nucleotides: TGTGCCAGCAGGACAGGGGGCGAGGGCCACACCATATATTTT. Amino acids: CASRTGGEGHTIYF.

The chain employs TRBV7-9 and TRBJ2-5; 7 bases match TRBD1. The end of the DNA fits TRBJ2-7 better, so the J call may be wrong. The germline V gene has CDR1 SEHNR and CDR2 FQNEAQ (reference sequence). The CDR3 is 14 amino acids. The CDR3 loop is CASSLGQGVYEQYF. The CDR3 DNA reads as TGTGCCAGCAGCTTGGGTCAGGGGGTATACGAGCAGTACTTC.

This clone was detected a few times. J is TRBJ2-5 and V is TRBV6-1; tentatively, D is TRBD1 (6 bases). The germline V gene encodes CDR1 MNHNS and CDR2 SASEGT. This CDR3 is 14 amino acids long. The V end was cut by 2 bases, the J end by 9 bases, with 16 bases between. The CDR3 loop reads CASSEWAGAMAQYF. The CDR3 DNA reads TGTGCCAGCAGTGAATGGGCAGGGGCGATGGCCCAGTACTTC.

The V call is TRBV19, the J call TRBJ2-7; D may be TRBD2 (6 bases). CDR1 LNHDA and CDR2 SQIVND come from the germline V gene (reference sequence). Trimming removed 6 bases at V and 1 base at J, with 16 bases between. CDR3 length: 15 amino acids. The CDR3 sequence: CASSRDSTRSYEQYF. CDR3 coding DNA: TGTGCCAGTAGCAGGGACTCGACGAGATCCTACGAGCAGTACTTC.